The source of this T cell receptor beta chain is a study of human T cells and chemical hapten exposure. Study overall: Variability of per-sample TCR yields stemmed mainly from small differences in pooled library volume. Whole-study findings and limits: It was expanded TCRs that formed significantly more large CDR3 similarity clusters than controls did. Donors in the study had alopecia, meaning their immune response may differ from healthy people's.

Concerning this clonotype: Antigen unknown.

MiXCR was run by TCRdb on the RACE reads, yielding one entry per CDR3 protein. The sample yields some 91,000 distinct CDR3 sequences, less than 35% seen once. The time point here: patch test 3, about 24 weeks after DPC sensitization. As to treatment: therapeutic diphenylcyclopropenone sensitization with weekly scalp DPC. Researchers extracted total RNA from unfractionated whole blood. From germline, CDR1 is SGHKS and CDR2 YYEKEE (reference sequence). The CDR3 is 10 amino acids. The V and J ends lost 7 bases and 3 bases respectively, with 4 bases between them. The origin of this receptor is a man aged 35 to 55 with alopecia areata. Some clones in this sample may be carry-over from other donors' samples. The rearrangement joins TRBV5-5 to TRBJ2-5; D uncertain. The specimen comprised whole blood, sampled in connection with sensitization to the hapten diphenylcyclopropenone (DPC). The CDR3 region has the DNA TGTGCCAGCGGGGAAGAGACCCAGTACTTC. This sequence encodes CASGEETQYF. The full variable domain, completed using reference TRBV5-5 and TRBJ2-5, is DAGVTQSPTHLIKTRGQQVTLRCSPISGHKSVSWYQQVLGQGPQFIFQYYEKEERGRGNFPDRFSARQFPNYSSELNVNALLLGDSALYLCASGEETQYFGPGTRLLVL.